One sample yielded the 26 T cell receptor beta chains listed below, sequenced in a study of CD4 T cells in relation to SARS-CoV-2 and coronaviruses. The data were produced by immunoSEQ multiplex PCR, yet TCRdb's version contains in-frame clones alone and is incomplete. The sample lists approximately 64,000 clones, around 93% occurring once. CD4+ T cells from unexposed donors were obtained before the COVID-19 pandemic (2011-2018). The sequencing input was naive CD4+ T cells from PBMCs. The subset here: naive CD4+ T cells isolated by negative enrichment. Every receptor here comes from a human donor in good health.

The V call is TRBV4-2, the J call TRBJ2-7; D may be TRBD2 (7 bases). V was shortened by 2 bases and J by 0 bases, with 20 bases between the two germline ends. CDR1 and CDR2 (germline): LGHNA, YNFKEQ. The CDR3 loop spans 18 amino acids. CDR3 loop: CASSQPPSRGGRSYEQYF. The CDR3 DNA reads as TGTGCCAGCAGCCAACCCCCTTCTAGGGGGGGCCGCTCCTACGAGCAGTACTTC.

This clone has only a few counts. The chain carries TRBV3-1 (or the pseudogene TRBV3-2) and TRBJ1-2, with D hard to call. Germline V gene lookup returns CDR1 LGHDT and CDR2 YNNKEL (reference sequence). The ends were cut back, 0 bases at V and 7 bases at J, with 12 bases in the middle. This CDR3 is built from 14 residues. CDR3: CASSQDRPRGGYTF. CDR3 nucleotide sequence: TGTGCCAGCAGCCAAGATAGGCCTCGGGGTGGCTACACCTTC.

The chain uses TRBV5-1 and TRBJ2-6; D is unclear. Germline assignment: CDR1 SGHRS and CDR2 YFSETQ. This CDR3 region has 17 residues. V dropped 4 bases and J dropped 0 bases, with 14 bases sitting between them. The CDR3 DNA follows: TGCGCCAGCAGCCTCAGGTCCTCCTACTCTGGGGCCAACGTCCTGACTTTC. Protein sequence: CASSLRSSYSGANVLTF. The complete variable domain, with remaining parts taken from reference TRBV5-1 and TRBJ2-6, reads KAGVTQTPRYLIKTRGQQVTLSCSPISGHRSVSWYQQTPGQGLQFLFEYFSETQRNKGNFPGRFSGRQFSNSRSEMNVSTLELGDSALYLCASSLRSSYSGANVLTFGAGSRLTVL.

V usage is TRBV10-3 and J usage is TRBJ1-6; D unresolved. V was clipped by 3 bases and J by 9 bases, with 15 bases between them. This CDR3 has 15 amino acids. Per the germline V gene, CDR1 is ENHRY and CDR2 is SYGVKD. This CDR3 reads CAISDWEKEASPLHF. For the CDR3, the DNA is TGTGCCATCAGTGACTGGGAGAAAGAGGCTTCACCCCTCCACTTT.

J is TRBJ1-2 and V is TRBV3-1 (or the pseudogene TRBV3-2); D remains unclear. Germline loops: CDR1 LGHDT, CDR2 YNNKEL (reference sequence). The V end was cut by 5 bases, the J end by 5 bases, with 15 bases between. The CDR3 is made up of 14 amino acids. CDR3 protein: CASSGDRHGYGYTF. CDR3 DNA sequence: TGTGCCAGCAGCGGAGACCGACATGGTTATGGCTACACCTTC.

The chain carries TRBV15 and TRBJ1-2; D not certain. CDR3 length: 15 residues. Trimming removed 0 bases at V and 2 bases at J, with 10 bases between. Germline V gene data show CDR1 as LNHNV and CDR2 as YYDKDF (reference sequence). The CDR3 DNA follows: TGTGCCACCAGCAGAGATTTTAGCGGGAACTATGGCTACACCTTC. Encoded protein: CATSRDFSGNYGYTF.

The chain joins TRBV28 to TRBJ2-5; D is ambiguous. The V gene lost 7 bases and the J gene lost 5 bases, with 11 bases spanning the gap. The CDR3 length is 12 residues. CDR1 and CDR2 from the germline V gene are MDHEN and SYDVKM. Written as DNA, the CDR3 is TGTGCCAGCAAATGGGTAGGGGAGACCCAGTACTTC. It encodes CASKWVGETQYF.

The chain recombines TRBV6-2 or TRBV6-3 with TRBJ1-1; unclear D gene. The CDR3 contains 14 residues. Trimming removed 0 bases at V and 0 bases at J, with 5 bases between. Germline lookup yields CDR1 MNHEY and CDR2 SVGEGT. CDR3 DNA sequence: TGTGCCAGCAGTTACTCTCCTGTGAACACTGAAGCTTTCTTT. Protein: CASSYSPVNTEAFF.

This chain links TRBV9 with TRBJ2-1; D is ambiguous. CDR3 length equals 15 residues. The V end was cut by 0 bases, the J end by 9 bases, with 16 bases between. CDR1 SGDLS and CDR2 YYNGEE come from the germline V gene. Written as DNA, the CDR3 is TGTGCCAGCAGCGTAGGTGATCCTCGGGTCAGTGAGCAGTTCTTC. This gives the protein CASSVGDPRVSEQFF. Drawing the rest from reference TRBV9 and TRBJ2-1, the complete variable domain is DSGVTQTPKHLITATGQRVTLRCSPRSGDLSVYWYQQSLDQGLQFLIQYYNGEERAKGNILERFSAQQFPDLHSELNLSSLELGDSALYFCASSVGDPRVSEQFFGPGTRLTVL.

The CDR3 DNA reads as TGTGCCAGCAGCGTAGAATGGACAGGGCGGCATGGCTACACCTTC. Translating it yields CASSVEWTGRHGYTF. The V gene is TRBV9, the J gene TRBJ1-2, with 8 positions matching TRBD1. After removal of 0 bases from V and 6 bases from J, the junction contained 7 bases not matched to a gene. CDR1 is SGDLS, CDR2 YYNGEE, per germline. The CDR3 is 15 amino acids.

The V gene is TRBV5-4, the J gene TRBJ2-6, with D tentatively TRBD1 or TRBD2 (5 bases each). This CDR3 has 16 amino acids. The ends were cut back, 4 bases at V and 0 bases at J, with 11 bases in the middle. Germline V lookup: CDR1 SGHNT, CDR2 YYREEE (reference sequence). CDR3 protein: CASSPEGSSGANVLTF. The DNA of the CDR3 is TGTGCCAGCAGCCCCGAGGGGTCCTCTGGGGCCAACGTCCTGACTTTC.

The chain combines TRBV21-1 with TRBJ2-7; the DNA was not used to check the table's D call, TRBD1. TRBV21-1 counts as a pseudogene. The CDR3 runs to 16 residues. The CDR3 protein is CASSKEWDRVYYEQYF. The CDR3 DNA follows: TGTGCCAGCAGCAAAGAGTGGGACAGGGTCTACTACGAGCAGTACTTC.

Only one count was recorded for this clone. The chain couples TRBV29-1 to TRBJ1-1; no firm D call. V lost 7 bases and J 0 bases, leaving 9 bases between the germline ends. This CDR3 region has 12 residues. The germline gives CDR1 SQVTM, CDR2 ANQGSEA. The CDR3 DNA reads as TGCAGCGCGGGGAAGGTGAACACTGAAGCTTTCTTT. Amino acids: CSAGKVNTEAFF.

The CDR3 DNA reads TGTGCCAGCAGCGCCGGACACGCTTACAATGAGCAGTTCTTC. It translates to CASSAGHAYNEQFF. This chain uses TRBV9 with TRBJ2-1; weak D call: TRBD1 (5 bases). The V gene lost 3 bases and the J gene lost 4 bases, with 11 bases spanning the gap. Germline V gene sequence: CDR1 SGDLS, CDR2 YYNGEE. The CDR3 spans 14 residues.

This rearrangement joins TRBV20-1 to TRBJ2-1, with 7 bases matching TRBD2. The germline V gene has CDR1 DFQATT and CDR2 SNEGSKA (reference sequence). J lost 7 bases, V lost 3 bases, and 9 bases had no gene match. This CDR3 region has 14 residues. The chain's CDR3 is CSASSGPMGNEQFF. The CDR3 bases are TGCAGTGCTAGTAGCGGGCCCATGGGGAATGAGCAGTTCTTC.

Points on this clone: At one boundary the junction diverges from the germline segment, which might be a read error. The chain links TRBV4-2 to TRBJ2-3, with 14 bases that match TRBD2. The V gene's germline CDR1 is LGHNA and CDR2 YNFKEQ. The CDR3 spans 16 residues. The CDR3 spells CVSSPGLAGATDTQYF. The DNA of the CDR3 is TGTGTCAGCAGCCCGGGACTAGCGGGAGCCACAGATACGCAGTATTTT.

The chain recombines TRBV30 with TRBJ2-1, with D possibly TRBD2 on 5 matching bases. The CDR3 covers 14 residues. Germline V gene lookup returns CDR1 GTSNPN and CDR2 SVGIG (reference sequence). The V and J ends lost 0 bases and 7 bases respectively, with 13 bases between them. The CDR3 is CAWSVLTGTNEQFF. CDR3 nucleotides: TGTGCCTGGAGTGTACTAACGGGAACTAATGAGCAGTTCTTC.

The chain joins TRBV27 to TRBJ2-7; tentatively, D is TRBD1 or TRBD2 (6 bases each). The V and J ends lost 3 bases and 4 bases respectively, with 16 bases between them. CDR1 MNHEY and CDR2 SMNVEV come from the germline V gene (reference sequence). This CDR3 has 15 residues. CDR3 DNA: TGTGCCAGCAGTTTCAATTCCGGGGGCGCGTACGAGCAGTACTTC. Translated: CASSFNSGGAYEQYF.

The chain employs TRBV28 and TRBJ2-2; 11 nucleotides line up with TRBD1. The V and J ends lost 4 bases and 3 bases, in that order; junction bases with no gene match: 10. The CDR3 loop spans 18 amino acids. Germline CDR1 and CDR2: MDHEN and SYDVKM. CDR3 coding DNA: TGTGCCAGCAGTTACCCCGACTCGGGACAGGGGGACACCGGGGAGCTGTTTTTT. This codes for CASSYPDSGQGDTGELFF.

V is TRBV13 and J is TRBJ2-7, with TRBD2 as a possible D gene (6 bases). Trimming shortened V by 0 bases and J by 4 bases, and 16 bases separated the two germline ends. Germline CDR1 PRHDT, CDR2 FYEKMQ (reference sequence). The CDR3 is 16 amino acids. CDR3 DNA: TGTGCCAGCAGCTTAGGCCGCATCGGGAGCGTTTACGAGCAGTACTTC. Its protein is CASSLGRIGSVYEQYF.

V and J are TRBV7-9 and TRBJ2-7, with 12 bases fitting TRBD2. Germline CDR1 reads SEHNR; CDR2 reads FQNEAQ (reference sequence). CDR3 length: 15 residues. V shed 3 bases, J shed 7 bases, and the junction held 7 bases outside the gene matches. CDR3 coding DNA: TGTGCCAGCAGCTTTGATACTAGCGGGAGGAGGGAGCAGTACTTC. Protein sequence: CASSFDTSGRREQYF.

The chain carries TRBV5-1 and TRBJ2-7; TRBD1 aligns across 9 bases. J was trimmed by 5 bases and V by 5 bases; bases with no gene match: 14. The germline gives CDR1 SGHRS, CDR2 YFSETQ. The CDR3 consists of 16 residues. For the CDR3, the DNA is TGCGCCAGCAGTCGGGACAGGGAACGAGGGCTCGACGAGCAGTACTTC. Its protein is CASSRDRERGLDEQYF.

CDR3 residues: CASSLDLNQETQYF. For the CDR3, the DNA is TGTGCCAGCAGCTTAGATCTGAACCAAGAGACCCAGTACTTC. The genes are TRBV7-8 and TRBJ2-5; D ambiguous. The CDR3 sequence is 14 residues long. Germline values: CDR1 SGHVS, CDR2 FQNEAQ. V gave up 1 base and J gave up 0 bases, with 6 bases separating them.

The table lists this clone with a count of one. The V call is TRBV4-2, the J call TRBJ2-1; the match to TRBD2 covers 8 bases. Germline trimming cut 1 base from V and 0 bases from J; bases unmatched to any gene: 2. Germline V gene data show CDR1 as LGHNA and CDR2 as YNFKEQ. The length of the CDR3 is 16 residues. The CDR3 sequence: CASSQVGTSSYNEQFF. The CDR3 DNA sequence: TGTGCCAGCAGCCAAGTTGGGACTAGCTCCTACAATGAGCAGTTCTTC.

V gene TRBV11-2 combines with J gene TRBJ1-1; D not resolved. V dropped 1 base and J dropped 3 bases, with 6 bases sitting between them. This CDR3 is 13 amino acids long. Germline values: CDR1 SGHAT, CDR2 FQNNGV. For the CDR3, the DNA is TGTGCCAGCAGCTTAGGTCGGTACACTGAAGCTTTCTTT. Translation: CASSLGRYTEAFF.

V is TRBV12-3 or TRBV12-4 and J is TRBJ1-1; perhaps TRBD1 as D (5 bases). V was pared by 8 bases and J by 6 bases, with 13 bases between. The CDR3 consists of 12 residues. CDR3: CASSGREAEAFF. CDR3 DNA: TGTGCCAGCTCAGGGAGGGAGGCTGAAGCTTTCTTT.